This T cell receptor (beta chain) was recovered during a study of T cells in Graves' hyperthyroidism and ophthalmopathy. In its sample, this clonotype was seen many times. V lost 5 bases and J lost 6; bases outside the gene matches: 10. The CDR3 extends over 16 amino acids. Germline V CDR1 and CDR2: MNHEY, SMNVEV (reference sequence). Amplification of TCR beta CDR3 regions used RNA as the template. An initial round of RT-PCR targeting the TCR CDR3 relied on the HTBI primer set. Via MiXCR, TCRdb re-called the multiplex PCR reads, giving one row per CDR3 protein. The sample shows about 560,000 distinct CDR3 sequences, roughly a sixth of them seen only once.

This chain joins TRBV27 and TRBJ2-1; 10 bases are a match to TRBD2. The TCR originated in a woman under 30 with Graves' hyperthyroidism. Sequencing was done on a sample of blood. DNA for the CDR3: TGTGCCAGCAGTATCCTCGTAGCGGGGGGTACCAATGAGCAGTTCTTC. Its protein product is CASSILVAGGTNEQFF.